Listed below are T cell receptor beta chains from one sample, sequenced in a study of radiotherapy plus CTLA-4 blockade in lung cancer. The data were produced by immunoSEQ multiplex PCR, yet TCRdb's version contains in-frame clones alone and is incomplete. The repertoire has about 62,000 clones, approximately 76% of them found once; the top ten carry approximately 2.8%. Here the sequenced sample was peripheral blood, taken from a patient treated with radiotherapy plus ipilimumab. These receptors originate from a human donor with non-small cell lung cancer who had a complete response to radiotherapy plus ipilimumab. Both conserved end residues are part of each CDR3. The D gene is left open where the match is weak.

TRBD1	TRBV6-5	CASRRPGQGSYGYTF
TRBD1	TRBV11-2	CASSYGQGAVENEQYF
NA	TRBV9	CASSPRGVGHSGNTIYF
NA	TRBV6-5	CASSYRAGINTEAFF
NA	TRBV18	CASSPWGEKLFF
NA	TRBV5-1	CASTSSGTQGEKLFF
TRBD1	TRBV6-5	CASSYSPARGPYEQYF
NA	TRBV18	CASSPYRTNGYTF
NA	TRBV7-8	CASSLGQKYEQYF
TRBD2	TRBV28	CASSLGGGGYEQYF
NA	TRBV27	CASSLGLRGEKLFF
NA	TRBV6-5	CASMVGGNSPLHF
NA	TRBV4-1	CASSQEGRAGEKLFF
NA	TRBV7-2	CASSLAGQNSYGYTF
TRBD2	TRBV30	CAWSVRGTSSETQYF
TRBD2	TRBV7-2	CASSSNLAGGLYNEQFF
NA	TRBV5-5	CASSSHTGRTNNEQFF
NA	TRBV7-2	CASSGSGAINQPQHF
TRBD1	TRBV19	CATTGGGQGEEKLFF
TRBD2	TRBV14	CASSQQRGAYEQYF
NA	TRBV6-1	CAGRQEAYTDTQYF
NA	TRBV19	CASSISPRSYEQYF
TRBD2	TRBV28	CASTSGSTGELFF
NA	TRBV9	CASTRRGTGELFF
TRBD2	TRBV6-5	CASSTTSGEQFF
NA	TRBV20-1	CSATGSYEQYF
TRBD1	TRBV7-8	CASSSGRGQETQYF
TRBD2	TRBV23-1	CASSQSPLRGVNRVGGGTYEQYF
NA	TRBV27	CASSLSGIPFEAFF
NA	TRBV21-1	CASSDGQGLSDTQYF
NA	TRBV5-4	CASSSYQGTKNIQYF
TRBD1	TRBV2	CASSQTGTGAHEQYF
NA	TRBV30	CAWSSRAWSTEAFF
NA	TRBV19	CASSIRVRGNQPQHF
TRBD1	TRBV27	CASSLLPSGGVYGYTF
NA	TRBV5-5	CASMPGPSNQPQHF
TRBD1	TRBV2	CASSAGQGLETQYF
NA	TRBV10-3	CAISGGFGYGYTF
NA	TRBV5-8	CASSPIGPSSSYNEQFF
NA	TRBV28	CASSFTGGYTF
TRBD1	TRBV7-3	CASSPAGQGRNEQFF
NA	TRBV2	CASSAAGSSYEQYF
TRBD1	TRBV5-8	CASSGTGVVDEQYF
TRBD1	TRBV6-6	CASSSYQGQGRTEAFF
TRBD2	TRBV18	CASSQRTSDEQYF
NA	TRBV19	CASSTEDSTNQPQHF
NA	TRBV6-5	CASSYGRGPYNEQFF
NA	TRBV30	CAWSVGGGSYGYTF
NA	TRBV29-1	CSVGRGINQPQHF
TRBD1	TRBV19	CASSMDRMDSNQPQHF
NA	TRBV7-9	CASSPRGRQLNTEAFF
NA	TRBV28	CASSPNPQGYYGYTF
NA	TRBV2	CASSGDTMLYGYTF
TRBD2	TRBV11-2	CASSPLRASGGRYEQYF
TRBD1	TRBV6-6	CASSAQGSNQPQHF
NA	TRBV9	CASSVGDTRPYEQYF
NA	TRBV21-1	CTSSNIRQGDAYEQYF